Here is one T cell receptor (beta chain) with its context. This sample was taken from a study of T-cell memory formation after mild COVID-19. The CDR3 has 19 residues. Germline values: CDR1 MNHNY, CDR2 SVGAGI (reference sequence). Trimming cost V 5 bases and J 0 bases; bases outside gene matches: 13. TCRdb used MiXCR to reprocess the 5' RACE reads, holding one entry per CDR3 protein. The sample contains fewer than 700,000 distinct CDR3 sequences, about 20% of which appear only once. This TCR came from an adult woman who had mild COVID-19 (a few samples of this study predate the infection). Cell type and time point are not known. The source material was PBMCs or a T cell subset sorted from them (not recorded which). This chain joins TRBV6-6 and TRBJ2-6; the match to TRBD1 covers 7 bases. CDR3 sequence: CASSVRQGVRLSGANVLTF. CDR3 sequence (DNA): TGTGCCAGCAGTGTCCGACAGGGTGTGCGCCTCTCTGGGGCCAACGTCCTGACTTTC.